This T cell receptor beta chain emerged from a study of beta chain features in type 1 diabetes. Overall study: Sorted cells from all samples, numbering 100 million to 120 million, were examined. General study results and limits: Among patients with Type 1 diabetes, TCRB CDR3s were moderately but significantly shorter in every one of the four CD4+ subsets. Researchers caution that PCR might favor shorter templates, equally among patients and controls.

This CDR3 spans 14 amino acids. Germline lookup yields CDR1 LNHDA and CDR2 SQIVND (reference sequence). Trimming stripped 5 bases from V and 1 base from J, with 8 bases between. Reverse transcription of all isolated RNA meant that expressed TCRB transcripts were sequenced. The table came from immunoSEQ multiplex PCR; TCRdb's copy has only in-frame clones and leaves some out. The sample includes almost 350,000 clones, about a tenth of them seen just once. There are many counts of this clone. What it recognizes is unknown. The TCR comes from a man aged 30 to 39 with type 1 diabetes. Input material: central memory CD4+ T cells from blood. The rearrangement uses TRBV19 and TRBJ2-2; D ambiguous. DNA of the CDR3: TGTGCCAGTAGTCGTAAGAAGAACACCGGGGAGCTGTTTTTT. Translation: CASSRKKNTGELFF.